This T cell receptor (beta chain) was retrieved from a study of blood T cell repertoires in COVID-19. Across the whole study: Sources were T cells, B-cell-depleted T cells, or PBMCs; the material itself was cDNA or gDNA.

Germline CDR1 reads ENHRY; CDR2 reads SYGVKD. The CDR3 has 15 residues. The ends lost 0 bases at V and 7 bases at J; junction bases unmatched: 5. Using immunoSEQ multiplex PCR, the repertoire was profiled, and TCRdb retains in-frame clones only, with some absent. The sample records 91,000 or so clones, roughly four fifths being singletons. This sequence joins TRBV10-3 and TRBJ2-3; 9 nucleotides agree with TRBD2. The sample comprised peripheral blood. This clonotype originated in a man aged 45-60 years with active or convalescent COVID-19. The CDR3 here is CAISESGGGANTQYF. For the CDR3, the DNA is TGTGCCATCAGTGAGTCGGGCGGGGGGGCCAATACGCAGTATTTT.